One T cell receptor (beta chain) is described in this entry. The antigen is not known. TCRdb's copy holds only in-frame clones and misses some; the assay was immunoSEQ multiplex PCR. Seen here are 100,000 to 150,000 clones, about nine tenths observed once, and the top ten hold about 7%. The data originate from a study of T cell responses to AZD1222 COVID-19 vaccine. This CDR3 comprises 13 residues. Germline V gives CDR1 SGHNT, CDR2 YYREEE (reference sequence). J lost 8 bases, V lost 4 bases, and 6 bases had no gene match. Whole-study findings and limits: The study sampled repertoires only after the peak T cell response. Spike-specific TCR breadth and depth were elevated following two AZD1222 doses. Recipients of AZD1222 seropositive at baseline numbered only 6 or 7. Along spike, vaccine-associated CD4 TCRs were found throughout, with dominance at 160-218 and 743-854.

The chain combines TRBV5-4 with TRBJ1-2; 9 nucleotides match TRBD1. The sequence derives from an adult in good health. The specimen comprised peripheral blood, sampled on day 0 of AZD1222 vaccination. The CDR3 sequence: CASSRATGGGYTF. For the CDR3, the DNA is TGTGCCAGCAGCCGGGCGACAGGGGGAGGCTACACCTTC. Combining the CDR3 with reference TRBV5-4 and TRBJ1-2 gives the whole variable domain ETGVTQSPTHLIKTRGQQVTLRCSSQSGHNTVSWYQQALGQGPQFIFQYYREEENGRGNFPPRFSGLQFPNYSSELNVNALELDDSALYLCASSRATGGGYTFGSGTRLTVV.